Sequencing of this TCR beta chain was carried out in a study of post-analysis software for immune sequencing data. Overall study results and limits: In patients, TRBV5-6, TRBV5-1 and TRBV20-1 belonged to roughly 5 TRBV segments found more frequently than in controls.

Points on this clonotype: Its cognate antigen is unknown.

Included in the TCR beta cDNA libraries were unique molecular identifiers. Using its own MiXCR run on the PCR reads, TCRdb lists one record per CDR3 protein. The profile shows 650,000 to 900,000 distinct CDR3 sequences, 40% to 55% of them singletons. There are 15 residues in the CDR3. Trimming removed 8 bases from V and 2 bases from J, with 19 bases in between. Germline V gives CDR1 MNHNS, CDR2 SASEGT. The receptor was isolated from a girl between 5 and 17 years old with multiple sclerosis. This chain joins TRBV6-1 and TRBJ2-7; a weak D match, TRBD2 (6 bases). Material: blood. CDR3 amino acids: CASWGRTGKPYEQYF. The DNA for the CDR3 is TGTGCCAGCTGGGGGAGGACCGGCAAACCCTACGAGCAGTACTTC.